What follows are 25 T cell receptor beta chains derived from one specimen sequenced in a study of OX40 agonist ivuxolimab in advanced cancers. Measured with immunoSEQ multiplex PCR; TCRdb has only the in-frame clones, and not every one. The data hold tens of thousands of clones, with 70% to 90% observed a single time. Material: CD4+ or CD8+ T cells sorted from blood, obtained in a trial of the OX40 agonist ivuxolimab. The receptors originated from an adult with an advanced solid tumor such as melanoma, head and neck, liver or kidney cancer.

The V and J genes are TRBV27 and TRBJ2-5; D might be TRBD1 or TRBD2, each matching 5 bases. Germline CDR1 MNHEY, CDR2 SMNVEV (reference sequence). The ends were cut back, 6 bases at V and 7 bases at J, with 15 bases in the middle. CDR3 length equals 13 residues. CDR3 sequence: CASSVQGSVTQYF. CDR3 coding DNA: TGTGCCAGCAGCGTTCAGGGTAGCGTGACCCAGTACTTC.

This clone has only a few counts. The gene calls are TRBV7-9 and TRBJ2-7; the match to TRBD2 covers 10 bases. Germline assignment: CDR1 SEHNR and CDR2 FQNEAQ (reference sequence). The CDR3 consists of 16 residues. V was clipped by 5 bases and J by 4 bases; unmatched bases: 11. The CDR3 sequence: CASSVLLAGAGYEQYF. CDR3 nucleotides: TGTGCCAGCAGCGTCCTGCTAGCGGGAGCTGGGTACGAGCAGTACTTC. Full variable domain (outside the CDR3, taken from reference TRBV7-9 and TRBJ2-7): DTGVSQNPRHKITKRGQNVTFRCDPISEHNRLYWYRQTLGQGPEFLTYFQNEAQLEKSRLLSDRFSAERPKGSFSTLEIQRTEQGDSAMYLCASSVLLAGAGYEQYFGPGTRLTVT.

J is TRBJ1-2 and V is TRBV7-6; D remains unclear. This CDR3 comprises 15 residues. V was cut by 1 base and J by 2 bases, with 11 bases left in between. Germline V gene data show CDR1 as SGHVS and CDR2 as FNYEAQ. For the CDR3, the DNA is TGTGCCAGCAGCTTAGGAGGTGTAAGAAACTATGGCTACACCTTC. As protein: CASSLGGVRNYGYTF.

This clone was found once. The rearrangement joins TRBV5-1 to TRBJ2-3, with D possibly TRBD1 on 6 matching bases. Germline V CDR1 and CDR2: SGHRS, YFSETQ. Trimming left V 4 bases short and J 6 bases short, with 15 bases between. This CDR3 is 14 amino acids long. The CDR3 here is CASSQGTGPDTQYF. As DNA, the CDR3 is TGCGCCAGCAGCCAGGGGACCGGGCCGGATACGCAGTATTTT.

J is TRBJ2-2 and V is TRBV7-2; D is perhaps TRBD1 (5 bases). Trimming removed 0 bases from V and 2 bases from J, with 13 bases in between. Per the germline V gene, CDR1 is SGHTA and CDR2 is FQGNSA. This CDR3 spans 17 amino acids. The CDR3 spells CASSLAGVGINTGELFF. As DNA, the CDR3 is TGTGCCAGCAGCTTAGCAGGGGTCGGTATCAACACCGGGGAGCTGTTTTTT.

V and J are TRBV9 and TRBJ2-3, with 7 bases lining up with TRBD1. This CDR3 has 15 residues. Germline V lookup: CDR1 SGDLS, CDR2 YYNGEE. The J segment lost 2 bases and the V segment lost 3 bases, leaving 6 bases of the junction unmatched. In DNA form, the CDR3 reads TGTGCCAGCAGCGCAAACAGGGGTCTCACAGATACGCAGTATTTT. Its translation: CASSANRGLTDTQYF.

The sample holds a few counts of this clone. This sequence joins TRBV19 and TRBJ1-5, with TRBD1 matching over 7 bases. V shed 1 base, J shed 4 bases, and the junction held 7 bases outside the gene matches. The CDR3 covers 16 residues. Germline loops: CDR1 LNHDA, CDR2 SQIVND (reference sequence). CDR3 sequence reads: CASSIVPGQWNQPQHF. The DNA of the CDR3 is TGTGCCAGTAGTATAGTTCCGGGACAGTGGAATCAGCCCCAGCATTTT.

This rearrangement joins TRBV27 to TRBJ2-7; TRBD2 agrees at 11 bases. J lost 5 bases, V lost 6 bases, and 12 bases had no gene match. The CDR3 is 16 residues long. CDR1 MNHEY and CDR2 SMNVEV come from the germline V gene (reference sequence). The CDR3 spells CASSPTLAGDKNEQYF. CDR3 nucleotides: TGTGCCAGCAGCCCGACACTAGCGGGAGATAAGAACGAGCAGTACTTC.

This chain links TRBV27 with TRBJ2-3; the D gene is possibly TRBD2 (5 bases). Germline V gene lookup returns CDR1 MNHEY and CDR2 SMNVEV (reference sequence). V was shortened by 5 bases and J by 0 bases, with 15 bases between the two germline ends. This CDR3 comprises 16 residues. The CDR3 sequence: CASSQDYVPSTDTQYF. CDR3 coding DNA: TGTGCCAGCAGTCAAGACTACGTACCGAGCACAGATACGCAGTATTTT.

The chain combines TRBV14 with TRBJ2-3; possible D gene TRBD1, 6 bases. Germline V gene data show CDR1 as SGHDN and CDR2 as FVKESK. Trimming cost V 4 bases and J 8 bases, with 10 bases left between them. There are 12 residues in the CDR3. The CDR3 DNA reads TGTGCCAGCAGCCCACAGGGCGGTACGCAGTATTTT. Residues: CASSPQGGTQYF.

This rearrangement joins TRBV7-9 to TRBJ2-7; D might be TRBD2 (5 bases). V dropped 3 bases and J dropped 2 bases, with 23 bases sitting between them. The germline gives CDR1 SEHNR, CDR2 FQNEAQ (reference sequence). This CDR3 region has 18 residues. CDR3 sequence reads: CASSFHSYSRLPPYEQYF. CDR3 DNA sequence: TGTGCCAGCAGCTTTCATTCGTATAGTAGACTACCCCCCTACGAGCAGTACTTC. The full variable domain, its missing parts supplied by reference TRBV7-9 and TRBJ2-7, is DTGVSQNPRHKITKRGQNVTFRCDPISEHNRLYWYRQTLGQGPEFLTYFQNEAQLEKSRLLSDRFSAERPKGSFSTLEIQRTEQGDSAMYLCASSFHSYSRLPPYEQYFGPGTRLTVT.

CDR3 region: CASTRGRASGYIQYF. DNA for the CDR3: TGTGCCAGTACCCGTGGGAGGGCTAGCGGTTACATTCAGTACTTC. The rearrangement joins TRBV19 to TRBJ2-4; 7 nucleotides align to TRBD2. Per the germline V gene, CDR1 is LNHDA and CDR2 is SQIVND (reference sequence). This CDR3 has 15 amino acids. V was clipped by 7 bases and J by 8 bases; unmatched bases: 14.

This chain connects TRBV7-2 to TRBJ2-3, with 13 nucleotides matching TRBD2. Germline V CDR1 and CDR2: SGHTA, FQGNSA. V was clipped by 5 bases and J by 4 bases; unmatched bases: 6. CDR3 length: 16 residues. This CDR3 reads CASSLRTSGSADTQYF. CDR3 sequence (DNA): TGTGCCAGCAGCCTCCGGACTAGCGGGAGCGCAGATACGCAGTATTTT.

The rearrangement uses TRBV28 and TRBJ1-2; TRBD1 matches 9 bases. V lost 4 bases, J lost 0 bases, and 6 bases stayed unmatched. CDR3 length: 16 amino acids. Per the germline V gene, CDR1 is MDHEN and CDR2 is SYDVKM. The CDR3 DNA sequence: TGTGCCAGCAGTTCGGGACAGGGTAGGACTAACTATGGCTACACCTTC. Translating it yields CASSSGQGRTNYGYTF.

In this sample, this clone turned up once. Here the CDR3 reads CASSFTQNTEAFF. For the CDR3, the DNA is TGCGCCAGCAGCTTTACCCAGAACACTGAAGCTTTCTTT. This rearrangement joins TRBV5-1 to TRBJ1-1; D is undetermined. Germline V gene data show CDR1 as SGHRS and CDR2 as YFSETQ. V was shortened by 2 bases and J by 1 base, with 6 bases between the two germline ends. The length of the CDR3 is 13 residues.

V usage is TRBV7-8 and J usage is TRBJ1-2, with D tentatively TRBD1 (6 bases). The V and J ends lost 1 base and 6 bases respectively, with 12 bases between them. Germline lookup yields CDR1 SGHVS and CDR2 FQNEAQ. The CDR3 covers 14 residues. The CDR3 protein is CASSLGGQGHGYTF. The CDR3 DNA sequence: TGTGCCAGCAGCTTAGGAGGGCAGGGGCATGGCTACACCTTC. Based on the CDR3 plus reference TRBV7-8 and TRBJ1-2, the full variable domain is GAGVSQSPRYKVAKRGQDVALRCDPISGHVSLFWYQQALGQGPEFLTYFQNEAQLDKSGLPSDRFFAERPEGSVSTLKIQRTQQEDSAVYLCASSLGGQGHGYTFGSGTRLTVV.

The V call is TRBV18, the J call TRBJ2-2; D unresolved. V was trimmed by 3 bases and J by 7 bases, leaving 6 bases between them. The CDR3 extends over 12 amino acids. Germline V gene lookup returns CDR1 KGHSH and CDR2 LQKENI. The CDR3 bases are TGTGCCAGCTCACCTATAGTCGGGGAGCTGTTTTTT. Its protein is CASSPIVGELFF.

This clone was counted between two and nine times. The chain joins TRBV2 to TRBJ2-7; D gene uncertain. V lost 3 bases to trimming and J lost 9 bases, with 9 bases between them. Germline CDR1 and CDR2: SNHLY and FYNNEI. This CDR3 region has 11 residues. As DNA, the CDR3 is TGTGCCAGCAGTGATCGGCAGTCGCAGTACTTC. Amino acid sequence: CASSDRQSQYF. Using reference TRBV2 and TRBJ2-7 for the parts outside the CDR3, the full variable domain is EPEVTQTPSHQVTQMGQEVILRCVPISNHLYFYWYRQILGQKVEFLVSFYNNEISEKSEIFDDQFSVERPDGSNFTLKIRSTKLEDSAMYFCASSDRQSQYFGPGTRLTVT.

The chain employs TRBV11-3 and TRBJ2-1, with 10 bases matching TRBD2. After removal of 5 bases from V and 8 bases from J, the junction contained 9 bases not matched to a gene. In germline, CDR1 is SGHNT, CDR2 YENEEA. The CDR3 is 15 residues long. The CDR3 reads CASSPVAGGRDEQFF. The DNA for the CDR3 is TGTGCCAGCAGCCCCGTAGCGGGAGGCCGGGATGAGCAGTTCTTC.

This clone was picked up one time. The chain has TRBV6-5 and TRBJ2-7, with D possibly matching TRBD1 (5 bases). The V end lost 10 bases, the J end lost 1 base, and 14 bases lay between the germline ends. The CDR3 has 13 amino acids. Germline lookup yields CDR1 MNHEY and CDR2 SVGAGI. The CDR3 region is CATLQTVSYEQYF. CDR3 bases: TGTGCCACCTTACAGACAGTATCCTACGAGCAGTACTTC.

This clone was seen once. The gene calls are TRBV2 and TRBJ1-1; perhaps TRBD1 as D (6 bases). From germline, CDR1 is SNHLY and CDR2 FYNNEI. The V end lost 4 bases, the J end lost 5 bases, and 11 bases lay between the germline ends. The CDR3 consists of 13 residues. The CDR3 region is CASSGQVGTEAFF. CDR3 DNA: TGTGCCAGCAGTGGACAGGTGGGGACTGAAGCTTTCTTT.

The V call is TRBV30, the J call TRBJ1-2; 11 positions match TRBD1. The CDR3 consists of 15 residues. The V gene's germline CDR1 is GTSNPN and CDR2 SVGIG (reference sequence). J was trimmed by 4 bases and V by 6 bases; bases with no gene match: 10. DNA of the CDR3: TGTGCCTGCACCGGACAGGGGGCGCTTTTCTATGGCTACACCTTC. Protein sequence: CACTGQGALFYGYTF. Full variable domain (rest looked up from reference TRBV30 and TRBJ1-2): SQTIHQWPATLVQPVGSPLSLECTVEGTSNPNLYWYRQAAGRGLQLLFYSVGIGQISSEVPQNLSASRPQDRQFILSSKKLLLSDSGFYLCACTGQGALFYGYTFGSGTRLTVV.

The V and J genes are TRBV28 and TRBJ1-2; 10 bases map to TRBD1. J was trimmed by 6 bases and V by 2 bases; bases with no gene match: 9. The germline gives CDR1 MDHEN, CDR2 SYDVKM. This CDR3 has 16 amino acids. CDR3 nucleotides: TGTGCCAGCAGTTTACCGGGGACAGGGGAAATAAATGGCTACACCTTC. Protein sequence: CASSLPGTGEINGYTF.

This chain joins TRBV19 and TRBJ2-1; D possibly corresponds to TRBD2 (5 bases). Germline V CDR1 and CDR2: LNHDA, SQIVND (reference sequence). V was cut by 5 bases and J by 4 bases, with 15 bases left in between. CDR3 length: 15 amino acids. CDR3 coding DNA: TGTGCCAGTAGTCTTACCAGGACGGGATACAATGAGCAGTTCTTC. Encoded protein: CASSLTRTGYNEQFF. The variable domain in full, with the rest retrieved from reference TRBV19 and TRBJ2-1, is DGGITQSPKYLFRKEGQNVTLSCEQNLNHDAMYWYRQDPGQGLRLIYYSQIVNDFQKGDIAEGYSVSREKKESFPLTVTSAQKNPTAFYLCASSLTRTGYNEQFFGPGTRLTVL.

The V and J genes are TRBV7-6 and TRBJ2-3; no reliable D call. Looked up from germline, CDR1 is SGHVS and CDR2 is FNYEAQ. Between the trimmed V and J ends, which lost 1 base and 2 bases, there was a span of 13 bases. The CDR3 runs to 16 residues. The CDR3 DNA reads as TGTGCCAGCAGCTTAGATTCCGGTTACGACACAGATACGCAGTATTTT. Protein sequence: CASSLDSGYDTDTQYF. The variable domain in full, with the rest retrieved from reference TRBV7-6 and TRBJ2-3, is GAGVSQSPRYKVTKRGQDVALRCDPISGHVSLYWYRQALGQGPEFLTYFNYEAQQDKSGLPNDRFSAERPEGSISTLTIQRTEQRDSAMYRCASSLDSGYDTDTQYFGPGTRLTVL.